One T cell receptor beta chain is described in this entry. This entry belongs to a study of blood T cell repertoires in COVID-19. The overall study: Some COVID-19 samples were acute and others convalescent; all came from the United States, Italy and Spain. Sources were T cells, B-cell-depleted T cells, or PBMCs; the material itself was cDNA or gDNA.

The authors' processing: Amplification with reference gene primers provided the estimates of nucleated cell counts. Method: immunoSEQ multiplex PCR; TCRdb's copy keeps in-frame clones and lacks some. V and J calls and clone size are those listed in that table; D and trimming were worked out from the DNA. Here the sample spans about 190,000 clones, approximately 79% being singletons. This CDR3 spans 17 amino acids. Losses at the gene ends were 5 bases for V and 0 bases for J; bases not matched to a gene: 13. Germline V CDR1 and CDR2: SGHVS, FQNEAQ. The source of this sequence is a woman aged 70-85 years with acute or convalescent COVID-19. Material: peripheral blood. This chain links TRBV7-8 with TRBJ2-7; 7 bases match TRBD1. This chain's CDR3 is CASSPNSGQLSSYEQYF. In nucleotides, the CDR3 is TGTGCCAGCAGCCCAAACTCGGGACAGCTAAGCTCCTACGAGCAGTACTTC.